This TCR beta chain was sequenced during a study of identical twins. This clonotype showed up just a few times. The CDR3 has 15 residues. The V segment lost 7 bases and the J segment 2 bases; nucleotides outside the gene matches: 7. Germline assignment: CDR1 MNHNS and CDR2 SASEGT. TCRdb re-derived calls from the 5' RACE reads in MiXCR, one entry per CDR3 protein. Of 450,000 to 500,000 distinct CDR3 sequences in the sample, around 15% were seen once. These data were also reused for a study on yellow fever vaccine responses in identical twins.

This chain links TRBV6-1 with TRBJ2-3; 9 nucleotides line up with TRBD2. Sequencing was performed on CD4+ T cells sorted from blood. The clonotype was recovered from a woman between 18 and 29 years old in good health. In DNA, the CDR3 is TGTGCCAGCACTCTGACTAGCGGTCCCACAGATACGCAGTATTTT. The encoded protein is CASTLTSGPTDTQYF.